One sample yielded the 17 T cell receptor beta chains listed below, sequenced in a study of blood T cell repertoires in COVID-19 (TCRdb year 2020). The library was built by means of the immunoSEQ multiplex PCR assay. This is the immuneACCESS table as TCRdb keeps it, with only in-frame sequences that have V and J called. A part of the clones is gone; compared with another copy, unresolved V genes explain less than half, and the rest is unexplained. The sample profile shows about 210,000 clones; approximately 85% of them were found once. In total, the top ten clones hold approximately 8.1% of the sample. What was sequenced was peripheral blood. These receptors were collected from a woman aged 45-65 years with active or convalescent COVID-19.

The chain employs TRBV28 and TRBJ1-3; D remains ambiguous. Germline CDR1 and CDR2: MDHEN and SYDVKM. V lost 11 bases and J 4 bases, leaving 15 bases between the germline ends. The CDR3 covers 13 residues. CDR3 nucleotide sequence: TGTGCCGTCAAGAGGAGTAAAGGAAACACCATATATTTT. Its protein product is CAVKRSKGNTIYF.

CDR3 nucleotide sequence: TGTGCCAGCAGTCCCCTCGGCGGGTTAGACACTGAAGCTTTCTTT. This sequence encodes CASSPLGGLDTEAFF. This rearrangement joins TRBV28 to TRBJ1-1; no reliable D call. Germline CDR1 MDHEN, CDR2 SYDVKM. The CDR3 is 15 residues long. Trimming pared 5 bases from V and 3 bases from J, leaving 16 bases between.

CDR3 nucleotide sequence: TGTGCCAGCAGCTTAGGTCTGATAACGGGGTGGGAGCAGTACGTC. Amino acids: CASSLGLITGWEQYV. The rearrangement joins TRBV11-2 to TRBJ2-7, with a possible D match to TRBD2 (5 bases). There are 15 residues in the CDR3. The germline V and J ends were trimmed by 1 base and 7 bases, with 17 bases remaining between them. Germline lookup yields CDR1 SGHAT and CDR2 FQNNGV.

The rearrangement joins TRBV25-1 to TRBJ1-1, with D tentatively TRBD1 (5 bases). In germline, CDR1 is MGHDK, CDR2 SYGVNS. V lost 6 bases and J 3 bases, leaving 14 bases between the germline ends. This CDR3 has 14 amino acids. CDR3 loop: CASRRTTAYTEAFF. CDR3 nucleotides: TGTGCCAGCAGACGAACGACAGCTTACACTGAAGCTTTCTTT.

The chain employs TRBV14 and TRBJ2-3; 9 nucleotides align to TRBD2. Germline trimming cut 4 bases from V and 4 bases from J; bases unmatched to any gene: 3. The CDR3 consists of 14 residues. CDR1 and CDR2 from the germline V gene are SGHDN and FVKESK. CDR3 in amino acids: CASSRGGRADTQYF. DNA for the CDR3: TGTGCCAGCAGCCGAGGCGGGAGGGCAGATACGCAGTATTTT. The complete variable domain, with remaining parts taken from reference TRBV14 and TRBJ2-3, reads EAGVTQFPSHSVIEKGQTVTLRCDPISGHDNLYWYRRVMGKEIKFLLHFVKESKQDESGMPNNRFLAERTGGTYSTLKVQPAELEDSGVYFCASSRGGRADTQYFGPGTRLTVL.

The V call is TRBV2, the J call TRBJ1-5; D ambiguous. The CDR3 is made up of 14 amino acids. V lost 6 bases and J lost 0, with 9 bases in between. Germline V gives CDR1 SNHLY, CDR2 FYNNEI. For the CDR3, the DNA is TGTGCCAGCAGGGCCCGATATAGCAATCAGCCCCAGCATTTT. Its protein product is CASRARYSNQPQHF.

This chain uses TRBV29-1 with TRBJ2-5, with a tentative D call TRBD1 (6 bases). Germline V gene sequence: CDR1 SQVTM, CDR2 ANQGSEA. With 1 base removed from V and 5 bases from J, the gap between germline ends came to 11 bases. The CDR3 spans 13 residues. This chain's CDR3 is CSVEAGAGETQYF. Written as DNA, the CDR3 is TGCAGCGTTGAAGCAGGGGCGGGCGAGACCCAGTACTTC.

CDR3 residues: CASRGSNQPQHF. DNA of the CDR3: TGTGCCAGCCGGGGTTCTAATCAGCCCCAGCATTTT. This chain connects TRBV2 to TRBJ1-5; D call uncertain. The germline gives CDR1 SNHLY, CDR2 FYNNEI. The CDR3 is 12 residues long. V was trimmed by 8 bases and J by 4 bases, leaving 9 bases between them.

The V gene is TRBV3-1 (or the pseudogene TRBV3-2), the J gene TRBJ1-1; D not certain. The CDR3 is made up of 17 amino acids. Germline V gives CDR1 LGHDT, CDR2 YNNKEL (reference sequence). V lost 1 base, J lost 5 bases, and 20 bases lay in between. The CDR3: CASSQVGGRVWMTEAFF. CDR3 DNA sequence: TGTGCCAGCAGCCAAGTTGGAGGGAGGGTGTGGATGACTGAAGCTTTCTTT.

DNA of the CDR3: TGCGCCAGCACCCAGGGCCGTAACTATGGCTACACCTTC. Its protein is CASTQGRNYGYTF. The gene calls are TRBV10-2 and TRBJ1-2; D might be TRBD1 (5 bases). The length of the CDR3 is 13 residues. Germline CDR1 WSHSY, CDR2 SAAADI. The ends were cut back, 7 bases at V and 1 base at J, with 10 bases in the middle.

The sample holds a few counts of this clone. J is TRBJ1-4 and V is TRBV2; D gene uncertain. The germline CDR1 and CDR2 sequences are SNHLY and FYNNEI. V was trimmed by 3 bases and J by 0 bases, leaving 14 bases between them. This CDR3 spans 17 amino acids. The CDR3, as DNA: TGTGCCAGCAGTGAGCCCCACCAGCTAGCAACTAATGAAAAACTGTTTTTT. Protein: CASSEPHQLATNEKLFF.

The rearrangement joins TRBV27 to TRBJ2-1, with TRBD1 identical over 7 bases. The trim removed 4 bases at V and 5 bases at J, leaving 5 bases unmatched. CDR1 and CDR2 (germline): MNHEY, SMNVEV (reference sequence). This CDR3 is 14 amino acids long. CDR3 protein: CASSSTGSHNEQFF. CDR3 DNA: TGTGCCAGCAGTTCGACAGGGTCCCACAATGAGCAGTTCTTC.

CDR3: CASSGPLAGASYEQYF. CDR3 sequence (DNA): TGTGCCAGCAGTGGTCCTCTAGCGGGAGCTTCCTACGAGCAGTACTTC. The chain is built from TRBV6-1 and TRBJ2-7; 10 bases line up with TRBD2. Trimming at V came to 4 bases and at J to 1 base, leaving 7 bases not matched to a gene. Looked up from germline, CDR1 is MNHNS and CDR2 is SASEGT. This CDR3 comprises 16 residues.

This clone is medium-sized (0.01 to 0.1%) by share. The chain uses TRBV6-2 or TRBV6-3 and TRBJ1-5, with D possibly TRBD1 on 5 matching bases. The length of the CDR3 is 13 residues. V was shortened by 4 bases and J by 5 bases, with 9 bases between the two germline ends. From germline, CDR1 is MNHEY and CDR2 SVGEGT. The CDR3 DNA sequence: TGTGCCAGCAGTTTTGGGGCCCATCAGCCCCAGCATTTT. This encodes CASSFGAHQPQHF.

The chain has TRBV27 and TRBJ2-1, with TRBD2 as a possible D gene (6 bases). CDR1 MNHEY and CDR2 SMNVEV come from the germline V gene (reference sequence). V was clipped by 4 bases and J by 0 bases, with 19 bases between them. The CDR3 totals 18 residues. The CDR3 reads CASSSPSGTGSSYNEQFF. In nucleotides, the CDR3 is TGTGCCAGCAGTTCCCCTTCGGGGACTGGTAGCTCCTACAATGAGCAGTTCTTC.

CDR3 region: CASSSGGLAGSGVQYF. The CDR3 coding sequence is TGTGCCAGCAGCTCGGGGGGACTAGCGGGAAGTGGAGTGCAGTACTTC. V usage is TRBV5-4 and J usage is TRBJ2-7, with 13 bases fitting TRBD2. In germline, CDR1 is SGHNT, CDR2 YYREEE (reference sequence). The V gene end was trimmed by 3 bases and the J gene end by 9 bases; junction bases not matched to a gene: 12. This CDR3 is built from 16 residues. Using reference TRBV5-4 and TRBJ2-7 for the parts outside the CDR3, the full variable domain is ETGVTQSPTHLIKTRGQQVTLRCSSQSGHNTVSWYQQALGQGPQFIFQYYREEENGRGNFPPRFSGLQFPNYSSELNVNALELDDSALYLCASSSGGLAGSGVQYFGPGTRLTVT.

This clone was found a few times. The V and J genes are TRBV28 and TRBJ1-1; 7 bases agree with TRBD1. This CDR3 has 17 amino acids. V shed 5 bases, J shed 3 bases, and the junction held 15 bases outside the gene matches. Germline lookup yields CDR1 MDHEN and CDR2 SYDVKM. CDR3 sequence: CASSPAQTGAVDTEAFF. The CDR3 region has the DNA TGTGCCAGCAGTCCCGCCCAAACAGGGGCCGTAGACACTGAAGCTTTCTTT.